Included here is one TCR beta chain sequence, with context. One entry per CDR3 protein, called by TCRdb with MiXCR from the reads. The data contain fewer than 550,000 distinct CDR3 sequences, 16% of them singletons. The sample originates from a study of T cell repertoires in cytomegalovirus infection. Whole-study context: Matching HLA type and CMV infection were both indicated by public TCR beta signatures.

Germline assignment: CDR1 SEHNR and CDR2 FQNEAQ (reference sequence). The length of the CDR3 is 14 residues. J lost 4 bases, V lost 8 bases, and 10 bases had no gene match. The V call is TRBV7-9, the J call TRBJ2-7, with 8 nucleotides matching TRBD1. Sample: CD8+ T cells from PBMCs. The sequence was obtained from a human donor in good health (CMV status not recorded). Some clones in this sample may be carry-over from other donors' samples. The CDR3: CASGGGQGAYEQYF. The CDR3, as DNA: TGTGCCAGCGGAGGGGGGCAGGGGGCGTACGAGCAGTACTTC.